The entry below gives a single TCR beta chain sequence along with its context. The specificity of this receptor is unknown. No base qualities exist here, and no much larger clone lies one base off it. The entry originates in a study of molecular identifiers for immune sequencing clone quantification listed by TCRdb under 2018. Looking at the study overall: For a replicate experiment, RNA from around 20,000 or 99,000 naive CD8 T cells was divided into five aliquots, of which four were sequenced. The study was a methods study using CD8 T cells to benchmark molecular-identifier clustering-based TCR repertoire sequencing (MIDCIRS) and TCR RNA copy counting.

Libraries of naive CD8 T cells were generated from approximately 20,000 to 1,000,000 sorted cells, with 10%, 30% or 50% of the purified RNA used. Naive CD8 T cells were FACS-sorted as CD8+CD4-CCR7+CD45RA+ on a BD FACSAria II into RLT Plus buffer. To test detection sensitivity, Jurkat RNA equal to approximately 10 TCR copies was added to samples of about 20,000-1,100,000 naive CD8 T cells. Enrichment of CD8 T cells was performed with RosetteSep CD8+ T Cell Enrichment Cocktail and Ficoll-Paque, after which ACK red cell lysis was carried out. Points the paper makes about the study in general: Spiked-in Jurkat TCR RNA (around 9 copies' worth), which is not part of the donor repertoire, was contained in the naive libraries. When barcode sub-clustering was omitted, TCR diversity was inflated by chimeric consensus sequences, with chimeras reaching as high as 47%. Highly expanded clone sizes could be underestimated if identical TCR molecules share a barcode. Clones above 20 RNA copies held over 97% of molecules in CMV-specific effector cells but under 1% in naive cells. Modeling indicated 2.5 to 3.5 TCR RNA copies recovered per cell, compared with about ten by digital PCR, which implies a capture efficiency of approximately 30%. Spiked-in Jurkat TCR RNA equivalent to a single cell was reported to be detectable even among 980,000 or so naive CD8 T cells.

Inclusive of the bounding cysteine and phenylalanine, the CDR3 is 15 residues long. The CDR3 DNA has 45 bases and is translated from base 1. Clipping removes 4 bases from V and 6 bases from J, with 8 as the unmatched junction base count. CDR1 and CDR2 are drawn from the germline V gene: MGHRA, YSYEKL. The library was made by PCR. Data came from a NextSeq 500. Bulk TCR libraries were generated as previously described, with the TCR primers listed in Table S5 used. Total RNA was purified with the Qiagen AllPrep DNA/RNA kit. Before any analysis, reads coming from multiple sequencing runs of the same library were combined into one pool. From the authors' description of their analysis: Reads were retained only if the reads had an exact TCR constant sequence, and the retained reads were trimmed to 150 nt and grouped according to their 12-nt molecular barcodes. Reads within each barcode group were sub-clustered using a 15% Levenshtein threshold, and quality-weighted consensus sequences were constructed for each RNA molecule. Non-functional sequences were filtered out, along with any lower-count sequence sitting one edit away from another sequence. Based on a fit of two negative binomial distributions, barcode sub-clusters having less than 20% of the maximum read count were discarded. TCRdb reworked the public reads: Q25 trimming with fastp, MiXCR clone assembly, productive beta chains retained. Duplicate CDR3 protein sequences are folded into a single record with the most common DNA and genes. V and J calls and clone size were set by TCRdb, not the authors. The sample yields 85,000 to 120,000 distinct CDR3 sequences; 30% to 35% were counted once. The top ten hold over 8% of the sample.

The source is a human donor in good health. Some libraries in this study had Jurkat cell RNA spiked in. Sequenced sample: naive CD8+ T cells from blood, with Jurkat cell RNA spiked in. The sample's cell subset or site label, in plain terms: FACS-sorted CD8+CD4-CCR7+CD45RA+ naive T cells. The chain is made from TRBV4-1 and TRBJ2-3; a stretch of 9 junction bases matches TRBD2. The DNA sequence follows: TGCGCCAGCAGCCCCTTAGCGGGGGCCGGGGATACGCAGTATTTT. It is translated as CASSPLAGAGDTQYF.